The clone carrying this T cell receptor beta chain turned up a few times. Researchers prepared the TCRbeta library using unique molecular identifiers, the study reports. TCRdb processed the PCR reads anew with MiXCR; each CDR3 protein has one entry. Of 200,000 to 250,000 distinct CDR3 sequences detected, 8.5% to 10% appear once; the ten largest clones hold roughly 6.2%. These data are taken from a study of T-cell reconstitution after alpha-beta-depleted transplantation in children. V shed 8 bases and J 4 bases; nucleotides not matched to a gene: 1. The CDR3 spans 14 residues. CDR1 and CDR2 from the germline V gene are MNHNS and SASEGT.

Source: PBMCs from the stem cell graft donor, taken from the stem cell graft. This sequence was found in a human donor who donated a stem cell graft to a child with acute lymphoblastic leukemia. V and J are TRBV6-1 and TRBJ2-3; 15 bases agree with TRBD2. CDR3 DNA: TGTGCCAGCCGGACTAGCGGGGGGGCAGATACGCAGTATTTT. As protein: CASRTSGGADTQYF.